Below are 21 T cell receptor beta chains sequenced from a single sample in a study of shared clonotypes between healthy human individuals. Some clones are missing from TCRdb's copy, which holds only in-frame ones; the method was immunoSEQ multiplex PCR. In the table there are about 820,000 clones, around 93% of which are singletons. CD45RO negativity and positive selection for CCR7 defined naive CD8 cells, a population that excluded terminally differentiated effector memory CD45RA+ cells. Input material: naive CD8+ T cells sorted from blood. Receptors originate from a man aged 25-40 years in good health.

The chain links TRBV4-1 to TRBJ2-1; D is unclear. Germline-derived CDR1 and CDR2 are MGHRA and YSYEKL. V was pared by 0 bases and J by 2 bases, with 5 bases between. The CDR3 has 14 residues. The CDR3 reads CASSQERAYNEQFF. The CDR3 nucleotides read TGCGCCAGCAGCCAAGAAAGGGCCTACAATGAGCAGTTCTTC.

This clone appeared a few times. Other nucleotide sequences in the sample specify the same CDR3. The CDR3 protein is CASSSAYGYTF. The CDR3, as DNA: TGTGCCAGCAGCTCGGCGTATGGCTACACCTTC. This chain connects TRBV28 to TRBJ1-2; D is uncertain. CDR1 is MDHEN and CDR2 is SYDVKM in the germline V gene. The CDR3 covers 11 residues. Between the trimmed V and J ends, which lost 6 bases and 5 bases, there was a span of 7 bases.

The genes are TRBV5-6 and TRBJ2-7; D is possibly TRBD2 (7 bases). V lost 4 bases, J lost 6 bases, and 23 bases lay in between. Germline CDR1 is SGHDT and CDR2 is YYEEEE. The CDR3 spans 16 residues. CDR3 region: CASSPGWGGSGPEQYF. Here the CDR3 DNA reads TGTGCCAGCAGCCCCGGGTGGGGGGGCTCGGGGCCCGAGCAGTACTTC.

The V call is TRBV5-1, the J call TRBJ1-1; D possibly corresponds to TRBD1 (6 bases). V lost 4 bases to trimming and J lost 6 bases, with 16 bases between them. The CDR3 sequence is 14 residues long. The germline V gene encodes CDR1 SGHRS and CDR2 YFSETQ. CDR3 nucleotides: TGCGCCAGCAGCCCGGAGACAGGTTTCCCTGAAGCTTTCTTT. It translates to CASSPETGFPEAFF.

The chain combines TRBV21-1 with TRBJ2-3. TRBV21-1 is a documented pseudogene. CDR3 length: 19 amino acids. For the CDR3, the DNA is TGTGCCAGCAGCAAAGAAAAAGGGGCAGGGACCCCTAGCACAGATACGCAGTATTTT. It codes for CASSKEKGAGTPSTDTQYF.

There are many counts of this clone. The CDR3 bases are TGTGCCATCGAAACGGGGAGGTGGAGCCCCTACGAGCAGTACTTC. This encodes CAIETGRWSPYEQYF. V is TRBV28 and J is TRBJ2-7, with a possible D match to TRBD2 (6 bases). Germline loops: CDR1 MDHEN, CDR2 SYDVKM. CDR3 length: 15 residues. V shed 10 bases and J shed 2 bases, with 21 bases lying between them.

The CDR3 DNA is TGTGCCAGCAGTGGACTAGCGGGGGTCAATGAGCAGTTCTTC. This sequence encodes CASSGLAGVNEQFF. This chain links TRBV2 with TRBJ2-1; 12 bases line up with TRBD2. From germline, CDR1 is SNHLY and CDR2 FYNNEI. Losses at the gene ends were 4 bases for V and 6 bases for J; bases not matched to a gene: 1. The CDR3 extends over 14 amino acids.

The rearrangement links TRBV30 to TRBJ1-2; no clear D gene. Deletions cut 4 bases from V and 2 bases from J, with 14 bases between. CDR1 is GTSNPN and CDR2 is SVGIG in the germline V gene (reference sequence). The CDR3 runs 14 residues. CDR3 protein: CAWTDPDRNYGYTF. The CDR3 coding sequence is TGTGCCTGGACGGACCCCGACCGGAACTATGGCTACACCTTC.

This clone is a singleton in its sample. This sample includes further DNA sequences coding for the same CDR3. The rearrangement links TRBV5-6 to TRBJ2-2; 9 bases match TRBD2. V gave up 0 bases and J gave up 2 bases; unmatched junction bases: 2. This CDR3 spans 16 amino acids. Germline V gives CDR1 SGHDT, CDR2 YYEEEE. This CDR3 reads CASSLGLAGNTGELFF. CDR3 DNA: TGTGCCAGCAGCTTGGGGCTAGCGGGAAACACCGGGGAGCTGTTTTTT.

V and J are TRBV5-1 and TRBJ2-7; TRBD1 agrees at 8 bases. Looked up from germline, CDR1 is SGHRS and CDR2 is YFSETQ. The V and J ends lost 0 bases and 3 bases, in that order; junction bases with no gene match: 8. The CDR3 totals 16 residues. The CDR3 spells CASSLALGQEYYEQYF. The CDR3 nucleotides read TGCGCCAGCAGCTTGGCCTTGGGACAGGAGTACTACGAGCAGTACTTC.

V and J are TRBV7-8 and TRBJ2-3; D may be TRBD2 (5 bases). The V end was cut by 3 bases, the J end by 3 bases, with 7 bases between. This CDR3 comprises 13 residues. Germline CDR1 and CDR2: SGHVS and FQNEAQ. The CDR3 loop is CASSFRGTDTQYF. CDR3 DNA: TGTGCCAGCAGCTTCCGCGGGACAGATACGCAGTATTTT.

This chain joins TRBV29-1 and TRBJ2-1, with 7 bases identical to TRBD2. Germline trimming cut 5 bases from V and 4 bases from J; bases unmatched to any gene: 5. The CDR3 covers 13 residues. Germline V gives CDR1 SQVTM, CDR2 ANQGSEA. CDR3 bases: TGCAGCGTTCTGGGGGGGAGATACAATGAGCAGTTCTTC. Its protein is CSVLGGRYNEQFF.

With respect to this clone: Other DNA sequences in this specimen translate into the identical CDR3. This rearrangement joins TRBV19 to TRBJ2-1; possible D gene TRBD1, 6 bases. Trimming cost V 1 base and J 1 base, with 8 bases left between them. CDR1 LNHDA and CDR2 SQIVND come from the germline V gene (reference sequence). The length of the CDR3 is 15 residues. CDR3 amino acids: CASSIGGGSYNEQFF. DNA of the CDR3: TGTGCCAGTAGTATAGGAGGGGGATCCTACAATGAGCAGTTCTTC. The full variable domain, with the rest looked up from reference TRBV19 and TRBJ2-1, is DGGITQSPKYLFRKEGQNVTLSCEQNLNHDAMYWYRQDPGQGLRLIYYSQIVNDFQKGDIAEGYSVSREKKESFPLTVTSAQKNPTAFYLCASSIGGGSYNEQFFGPGTRLTVL.

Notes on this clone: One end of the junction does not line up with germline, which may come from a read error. CDR3 amino acids: CASSALTTVF. In DNA, the CDR3 is TGCGCCAGCAGCGCACTTACGACGGTCTTC. The rearrangement uses TRBV5-1 and TRBJ2-1; the D is unclear. Germline V gene lookup returns CDR1 SGHRS and CDR2 YFSETQ. The CDR3 is 10 amino acids. Full variable domain (remainder filled in from reference TRBV5-1 and TRBJ2-1): KAGVTQTPRYLIKTRGQQVTLSCSPISGHRSVSWYQQTPGQGLQFLFEYFSETQRNKGNFPGRFSGRQFSNSRSEMNVSTLELGDSALYLCASSALTTVFGPGTRLTVL.

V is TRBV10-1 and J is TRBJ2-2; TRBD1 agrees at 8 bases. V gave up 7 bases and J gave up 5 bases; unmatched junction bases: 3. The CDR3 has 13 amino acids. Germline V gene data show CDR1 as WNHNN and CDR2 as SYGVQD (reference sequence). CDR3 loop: CASMDRATGELFF. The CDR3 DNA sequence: TGCGCCAGCATGGACAGGGCAACCGGGGAGCTGTTTTTT.

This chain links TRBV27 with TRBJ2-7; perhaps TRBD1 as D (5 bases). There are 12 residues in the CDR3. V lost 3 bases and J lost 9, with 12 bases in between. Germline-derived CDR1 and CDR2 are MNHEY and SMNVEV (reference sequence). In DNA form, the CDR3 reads TGTGCCAGCAGTTTCTCAGGGTCAGGGCAGTACTTC. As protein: CASSFSGSGQYF.

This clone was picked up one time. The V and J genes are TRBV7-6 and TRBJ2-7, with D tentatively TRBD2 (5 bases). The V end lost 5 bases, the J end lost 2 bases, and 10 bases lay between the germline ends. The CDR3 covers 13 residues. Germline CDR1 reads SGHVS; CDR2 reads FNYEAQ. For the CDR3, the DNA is TGTGCCAGCAGCGAGGGAGAAACCTACGAGCAGTACTTC. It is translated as CASSEGETYEQYF.

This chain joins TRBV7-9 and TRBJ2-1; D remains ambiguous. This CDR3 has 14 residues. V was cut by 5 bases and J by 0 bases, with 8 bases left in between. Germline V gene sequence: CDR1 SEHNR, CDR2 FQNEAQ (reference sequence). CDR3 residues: CASSLPVSYNEQFF. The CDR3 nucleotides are TGTGCCAGCAGCCTCCCAGTCTCCTACAATGAGCAGTTCTTC.

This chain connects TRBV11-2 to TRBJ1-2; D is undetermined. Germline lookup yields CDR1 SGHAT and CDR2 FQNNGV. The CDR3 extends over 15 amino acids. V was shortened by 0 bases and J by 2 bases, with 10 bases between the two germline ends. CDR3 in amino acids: CASSLEYGPNYGYTF. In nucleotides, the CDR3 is TGTGCCAGCAGCTTAGAATACGGGCCAAACTATGGCTACACCTTC.

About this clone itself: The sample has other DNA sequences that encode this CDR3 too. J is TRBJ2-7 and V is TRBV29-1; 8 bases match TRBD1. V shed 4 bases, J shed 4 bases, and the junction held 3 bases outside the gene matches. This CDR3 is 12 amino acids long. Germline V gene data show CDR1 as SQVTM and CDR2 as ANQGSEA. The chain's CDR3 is CSVGDRGYEQYF. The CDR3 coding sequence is TGCAGCGTTGGCGACAGGGGATACGAGCAGTACTTC.

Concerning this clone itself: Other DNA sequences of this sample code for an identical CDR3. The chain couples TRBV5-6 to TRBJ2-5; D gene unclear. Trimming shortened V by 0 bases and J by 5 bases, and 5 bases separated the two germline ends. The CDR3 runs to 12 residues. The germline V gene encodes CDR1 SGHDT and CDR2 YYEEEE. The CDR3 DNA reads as TGTGCCAGCAGCTTGGCCGGTGAGACCCAGTACTTC. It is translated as CASSLAGETQYF.